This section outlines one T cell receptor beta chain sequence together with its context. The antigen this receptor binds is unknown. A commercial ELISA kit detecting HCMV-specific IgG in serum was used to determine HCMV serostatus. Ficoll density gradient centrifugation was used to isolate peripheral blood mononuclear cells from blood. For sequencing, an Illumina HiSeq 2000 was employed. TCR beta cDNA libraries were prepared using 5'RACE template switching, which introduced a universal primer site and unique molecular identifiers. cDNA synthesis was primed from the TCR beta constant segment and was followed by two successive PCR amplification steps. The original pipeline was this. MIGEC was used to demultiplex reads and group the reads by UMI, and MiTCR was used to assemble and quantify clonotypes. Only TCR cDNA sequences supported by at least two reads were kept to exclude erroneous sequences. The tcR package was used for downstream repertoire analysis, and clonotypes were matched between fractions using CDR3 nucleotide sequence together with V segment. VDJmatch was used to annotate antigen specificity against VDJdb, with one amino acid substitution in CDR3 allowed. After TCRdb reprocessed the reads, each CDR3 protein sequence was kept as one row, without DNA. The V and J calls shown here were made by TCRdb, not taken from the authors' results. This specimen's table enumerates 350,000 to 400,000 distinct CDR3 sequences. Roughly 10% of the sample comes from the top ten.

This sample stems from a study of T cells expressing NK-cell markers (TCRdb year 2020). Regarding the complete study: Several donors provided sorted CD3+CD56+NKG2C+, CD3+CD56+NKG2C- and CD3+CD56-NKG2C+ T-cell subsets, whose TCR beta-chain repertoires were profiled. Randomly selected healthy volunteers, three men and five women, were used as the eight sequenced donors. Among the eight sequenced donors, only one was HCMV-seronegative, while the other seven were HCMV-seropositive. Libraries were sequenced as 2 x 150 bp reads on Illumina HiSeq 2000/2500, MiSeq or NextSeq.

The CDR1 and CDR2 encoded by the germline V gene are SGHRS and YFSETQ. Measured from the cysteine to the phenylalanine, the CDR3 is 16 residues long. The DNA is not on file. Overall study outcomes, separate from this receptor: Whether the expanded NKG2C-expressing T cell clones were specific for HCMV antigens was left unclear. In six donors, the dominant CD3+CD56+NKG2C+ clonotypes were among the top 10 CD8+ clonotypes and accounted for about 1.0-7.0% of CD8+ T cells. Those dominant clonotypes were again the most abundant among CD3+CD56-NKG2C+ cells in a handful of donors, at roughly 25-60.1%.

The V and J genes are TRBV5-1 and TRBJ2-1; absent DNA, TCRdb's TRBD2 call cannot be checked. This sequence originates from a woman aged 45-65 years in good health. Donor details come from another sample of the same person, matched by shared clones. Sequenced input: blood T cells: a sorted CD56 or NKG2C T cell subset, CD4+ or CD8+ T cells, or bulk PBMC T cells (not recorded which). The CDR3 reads CASSLPRLAGSNEQFF.